This T cell receptor beta chain was sequenced for a study of T cell responses to AZD1222 COVID-19 vaccine. Study-wide results and limits: Seropositive at baseline were only a handful of AZD1222 recipients.

In this sample, this clone turned up a few times. Its antigen is undetermined. Sequencing used immunoSEQ multiplex PCR; TCRdb keeps in-frame clones, though not all of them. Among about 85,000 clones listed, roughly nine tenths were seen once. The input for sequencing was peripheral blood, taken on day 0 of AZD1222 vaccination. The TCR was taken from an adult in good health.

In nucleotides, the CDR3 is TGTGCCAGCAGTTACTCCCGACTTGCGGGAGCTCACGAGCAGTACTTC. This gives the protein CASSYSRLAGAHEQYF. The chain joins TRBV6-5 to TRBJ2-7, with 7 bases aligning to TRBD2. V lost 0 bases and J lost 5; bases outside the gene matches: 10. This CDR3 is 16 amino acids long. Germline V CDR1 and CDR2: MNHEY, SVGAGI.